This T cell receptor beta chain was sequenced in a study of T cell responses to AZD1222 COVID-19 vaccine. General study points: Clonal diversity may have been underestimated, and the donors were mostly white British, with more females than males.

TCRdb's table, derived via immunoSEQ multiplex PCR, lists solely in-frame clones and lacks some. The sample lists 120,000 to 150,000 clones; approximately 92% were seen once. Comments on this clone: The antigen is unknown.

This clonotype was sampled from an adult in good health. The sample was peripheral blood, taken on day 0 of AZD1222 vaccination.

CDR3 nucleotide sequence: TGTGCCAGCAGCTTAGCTCAGCCAGATACGCAGTATTTT. This translates into CASSLAQPDTQYF. The chain joins TRBV7-6 to TRBJ2-3; D gene unclear. The V and J ends lost 0 bases and 4 bases respectively, with 5 bases between them. The CDR3 runs to 13 residues. The V gene's germline CDR1 is SGHVS and CDR2 FNYEAQ.